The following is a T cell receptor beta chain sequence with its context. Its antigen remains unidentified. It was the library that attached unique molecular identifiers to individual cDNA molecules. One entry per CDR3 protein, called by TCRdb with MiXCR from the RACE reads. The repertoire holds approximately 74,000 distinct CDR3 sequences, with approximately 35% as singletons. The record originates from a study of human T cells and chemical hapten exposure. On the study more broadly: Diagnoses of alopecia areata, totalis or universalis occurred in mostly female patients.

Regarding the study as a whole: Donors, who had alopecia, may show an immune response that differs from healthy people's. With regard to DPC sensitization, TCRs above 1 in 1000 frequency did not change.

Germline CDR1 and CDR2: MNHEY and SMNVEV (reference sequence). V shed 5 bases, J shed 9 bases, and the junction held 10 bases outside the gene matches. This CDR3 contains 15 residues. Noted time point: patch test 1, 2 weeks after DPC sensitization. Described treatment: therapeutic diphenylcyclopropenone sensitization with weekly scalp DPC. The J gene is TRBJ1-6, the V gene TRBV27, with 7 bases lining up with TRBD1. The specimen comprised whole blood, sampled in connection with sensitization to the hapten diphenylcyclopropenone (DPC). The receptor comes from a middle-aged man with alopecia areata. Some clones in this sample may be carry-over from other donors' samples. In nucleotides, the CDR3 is TGTGCCAGCAGTCAAGATAACAGGGGCGCTTCACCCCTCCACTTT. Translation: CASSQDNRGASPLHF.